Described below is a single T cell receptor (beta chain) sequence and its context. The antigen is not known. This sample was included in a study of response to subunit inactivated influenza vaccine. TCRdb re-analysed the RT-PCR reads in MiXCR, keeping a single row per CDR3 protein. Among hundreds of thousands of distinct CDR3 sequences listed, around 18% were seen once. J was trimmed by 3 bases and V by 5 bases; bases with no gene match: 8. From germline, CDR1 is SEHNR and CDR2 FQNEAQ (reference sequence). CDR3 length: 17 amino acids. Regarding the study as a whole: T cells newly recruited by each seasonal influenza vaccination are few, the authors suggested.

The chain has TRBV7-9 and TRBJ2-3; 13 positions match TRBD2. This TCR was sampled from a man in his forties or fifties who received an inactivated influenza vaccine. This material consisted of PBMCs from blood, taken around 5 days after vaccination. Here the CDR3 DNA reads TGTGCCAGCAGCCTCTGGACTAGCGGGGGACGGACAGATACGCAGTATTTT. This translates into CASSLWTSGGRTDTQYF.